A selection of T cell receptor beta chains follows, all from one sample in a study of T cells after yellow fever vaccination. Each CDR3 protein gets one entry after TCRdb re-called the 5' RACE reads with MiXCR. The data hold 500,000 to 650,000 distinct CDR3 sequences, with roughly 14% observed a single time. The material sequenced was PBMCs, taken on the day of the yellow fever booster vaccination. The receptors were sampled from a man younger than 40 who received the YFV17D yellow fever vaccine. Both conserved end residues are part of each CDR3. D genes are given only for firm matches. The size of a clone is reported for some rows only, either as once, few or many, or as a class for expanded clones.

DNA: TGTGCCAGCAGCTCGGGGGTGTCACCCCTCCACTTT
CDR3: CASSSGVSPLHF
J: TRBJ1-6
D: NA
V: TRBV5-4
size: NA

DNA: TGTGCCAGCAGCGTAGGCGCCGGGACAGGGAACACCGGGGAGCTGTTTTTT
CDR3: CASSVGAGTGNTGELFF
J: TRBJ2-2
D: TRBD1
V: TRBV9
size: few

DNA: TGTGCCAGCAGCCTAGCGGGAGATCCAGGGCCAGATACGCAGTATTTT
CDR3: CASSLAGDPGPDTQYF
J: TRBJ2-3
D: TRBD2
V: TRBV6-1
size: few

DNA: TGTGCCAGCAGGGCCCAGGGATCTATCCGTTGGGGCTACACCTTC
CDR3: CASRAQGSIRWGYTF
J: TRBJ1-2
D: NA
V: TRBV2
size: NA

DNA: TGTGCCAGCAGCTCATTCTCGCATACGCAGTATTTT
CDR3: CASSSFSHTQYF
J: TRBJ2-3
D: NA
V: TRBV7-2
size: NA

DNA: TGCAGTGCCCTAGCGGGGGGGGCCACCTACGAGCAGTACTTC
CDR3: CSALAGGATYEQYF
J: TRBJ2-7
D: TRBD2
V: TRBV20-1
size: NA

DNA: TGTGCCAGCATTTTAACCTCCACTAGCGCCGGGCAGTTCTTC
CDR3: CASILTSTSAGQFF
J: TRBJ2-1
D: TRBD2
V: TRBV12-3/TRBV12-4
size: NA

DNA: TGCAGTGCTCCCGTGACCCAAGAGACCCAGTACTTC
CDR3: CSAPVTQETQYF
J: TRBJ2-5
D: NA
V: TRBV20-1
size: once

DNA: TGCGCCAGCAGTGGCAAAAGCGGAGGGTGGGAGAATGAGCAGTTCTTC
CDR3: CASSGKSGGWENEQFF
J: TRBJ2-1
D: NA
V: TRBV10-2
size: NA

DNA: TGTGCCAGCAGTGCAGGGTTTAGTTTGGAAAAACTGTTTTTT
CDR3: CASSAGFSLEKLFF
J: TRBJ1-4
D: NA
V: TRBV25-1
size: few

DNA: TGCGCCAGCAGCCAAGCGGTCTCCCCGAGGGACACCGGGGAGCTGTTTTTT
CDR3: CASSQAVSPRDTGELFF
J: TRBJ2-2
D: NA
V: TRBV4-3
size: many

DNA: TGCAGTGCTAGAGATGGCAGCGCCTATGGCTACACCTTC
CDR3: CSARDGSAYGYTF
J: TRBJ1-2
D: NA
V: TRBV20-1
size: few

DNA: TGTGCCAGCAGCTTGAGCGGGAGGGCCGGGAATGAGCAGTTCTTC
CDR3: CASSLSGRAGNEQFF
J: TRBJ2-1
D: TRBD2
V: TRBV11-3
size: NA

DNA: TGTGCCAGCAGCCGGGGAGGGATCAGCAATCAGCCCCAGCATTTT
CDR3: CASSRGGISNQPQHF
J: TRBJ1-5
D: NA
V: TRBV5-6
size: NA

DNA: TGCAGTGCTGACCTCCCTACTACCTACGAGCAGTACTTC
CDR3: CSADLPTTYEQYF
J: TRBJ2-7
D: NA
V: TRBV20-1
size: NA

DNA: TGTGCCAGCAGCCCGGGTAGCGGGAGGAGCGAGACCCAGTACTTC
CDR3: CASSPGSGRSETQYF
J: TRBJ2-5
D: TRBD2
V: TRBV5-4
size: once

DNA: TGCAGCGTTGGGGACAGCATGAACACTGAAGCTTTCTTT
CDR3: CSVGDSMNTEAFF
J: TRBJ1-1
D: TRBD1
V: TRBV29-1
size: few

DNA: TGTGCCAGCAGCCCATCCATAGGGGGGTATGAGACCCAGTACTTC
CDR3: CASSPSIGGYETQYF
J: TRBJ2-5
D: NA
V: TRBV7-2
size: few

DNA: TGTGCCACCAGCATAGGTTCAGCGGGCACAGATACGCAGTATTTT
CDR3: CATSIGSAGTDTQYF
J: TRBJ2-3
D: NA
V: TRBV24-1
size: many

DNA: TGCGCCAGCAGTGTAGATCTGGGGTATGAGCAGTTCTTC
CDR3: CASSVDLGYEQFF
J: TRBJ2-1
D: NA
V: TRBV10-2
size: few

DNA: TGTGCCAGCAGCTTAGGCCAGGGGGGAGTGAATGAGCAGTTCTTC
CDR3: CASSLGQGGVNEQFF
J: TRBJ2-1
D: NA
V: TRBV7-9
size: NA

DNA: TGTGCCAGCAGCCATAATCTGGGACTAGCGGGAGAGCTTAGCTCCGAGCAGTACTTC
CDR3: CASSHNLGLAGELSSEQYF
J: TRBJ2-7
D: TRBD2
V: TRBV11-1
size: few

DNA: TGCAGCGTTGAATGGAGCGCCGTAGCCAAAAACATTCAGTACTTC
CDR3: CSVEWSAVAKNIQYF
J: TRBJ2-4
D: NA
V: TRBV29-1
size: NA

DNA: TGTGCCAGCAGCCCCAGACTAGCGGGAGGTGGCGATACGCAGTATTTT
CDR3: CASSPRLAGGGDTQYF
J: TRBJ2-3
D: TRBD2
V: TRBV12-3/TRBV12-4
size: many

DNA: TGTGCCAGCAGCTGGAGCTCTGGGGCCAACGTCCTGACTTTC
CDR3: CASSWSSGANVLTF
J: TRBJ2-6
D: NA
V: TRBV7-6
size: few

DNA: TGTGCCAGCAGTTGGCAGGACAGGAATAATCAGCCCCAGCATTTT
CDR3: CASSWQDRNNQPQHF
J: TRBJ1-5
D: TRBD1
V: TRBV28
size: NA

DNA: TGTGCCAGCAGGGAACTAGCGGGAGTAATTGAGTTCTTC
CDR3: CASRELAGVIEFF
J: TRBJ2-1
D: TRBD2
V: TRBV12-3/TRBV12-4
size: NA

DNA: TGTGCCAGCAGCTTAGCGGTCCCTAGCTCCTTAAGAGAGGATACGCAGTATTTT
CDR3: CASSLAVPSSLREDTQYF
J: TRBJ2-3
D: NA
V: TRBV11-1
size: NA

DNA: TGTGCCAGCAGCTTAGTCGTCATAGCGGGAGAACGCACAGATACGCAGTATTTT
CDR3: CASSLVVIAGERTDTQYF
J: TRBJ2-3
D: TRBD2
V: TRBV7-9
size: NA

DNA: TGCAGCGTCCCCGGACGCGGGGATACGCAGTATTTT
CDR3: CSVPGRGDTQYF
J: TRBJ2-3
D: NA
V: TRBV29-1
size: few

DNA: TGTGCCAGCGGACCCGGGACTCCCAAAGAGACCCAGTACTTC
CDR3: CASGPGTPKETQYF
J: TRBJ2-5
D: NA
V: TRBV27
size: few

DNA: TGCGCCAGCAGCCAAGAGCAAGCTAGCGGGTACACCGGGGAGCTGTTTTTT
CDR3: CASSQEQASGYTGELFF
J: TRBJ2-2
D: TRBD2
V: TRBV4-3
size: NA

DNA: TGCAGTGCTAGATTGGGGGGCGGGGAGACCCAGTACTTC
CDR3: CSARLGGGETQYF
J: TRBJ2-5
D: NA
V: TRBV20-1
size: NA

DNA: TGTGCCAGCTCACCACAACAGGACAGGGGAACAGATACGCAGTATTTT
CDR3: CASSPQQDRGTDTQYF
J: TRBJ2-3
D: TRBD1
V: TRBV18
size: few

DNA: TGTGCCAGCAGTTACTCGGCAGGGAGTAATGAAAAACTGTTTTTT
CDR3: CASSYSAGSNEKLFF
J: TRBJ1-4
D: NA
V: TRBV6-5
size: few

DNA: TGTGCCAGCAATCCAGCGGGAGGCGTATCCGGGGAGCTGTTTTTT
CDR3: CASNPAGGVSGELFF
J: TRBJ2-2
D: TRBD2
V: TRBV6-1
size: once

DNA: TGCGCCAGCAGCTTTCGACTGGGAGAGACCCAGTACTTC
CDR3: CASSFRLGETQYF
J: TRBJ2-5
D: NA
V: TRBV5-1
size: few

DNA: TGTGCCAGCAGCCGTCTGGCTACAGGGGGCGGCTACAATGAGCAGTTCTTC
CDR3: CASSRLATGGGYNEQFF
J: TRBJ2-1
D: TRBD1
V: TRBV14
size: NA

DNA: TGCAGCGGGCGCAGGGGGCTGGCTGAAGCTTTCTTT
CDR3: CSGRRGLAEAFF
J: TRBJ1-1
D: TRBD1
V: TRBV29-1
size: few

DNA: TGTGCCATCAGCGTAAACCCCCCTTCGCTTAGCAATCAGCCCCAGCATTTT
CDR3: CAISVNPPSLSNQPQHF
J: TRBJ1-5
D: NA
V: TRBV10-3
size: few

DNA: TGCAGTGCTAGGGGCAGGGGGAACTACGAGCAGTACTTC
CDR3: CSARGRGNYEQYF
J: TRBJ2-7
D: TRBD1
V: TRBV20-1
size: few

DNA: TGTGCCAGCAGCTTAGATCCACAAGAGACCCAGTACTTC
CDR3: CASSLDPQETQYF
J: TRBJ2-5
D: NA
V: TRBV11-3
size: few

DNA: TGTGCCAGTAGCAGGGGACGGACAGCCCAGGACATTCAGTACTTC
CDR3: CASSRGRTAQDIQYF
J: TRBJ2-4
D: NA
V: TRBV19
size: many

DNA: TGTGCCACCAGTGAAGGTGGCCGGTCCAATGAGCAGTTCTTC
CDR3: CATSEGGRSNEQFF
J: TRBJ2-1
D: NA
V: TRBV24-1
size: NA

DNA: TGTGCCAGCAGCTCCCAACGGGGCTCCTACGAGCAGTACTTC
CDR3: CASSSQRGSYEQYF
J: TRBJ2-7
D: NA
V: TRBV7-8
size: many

DNA: TGCGCCAGCAGCTACCGGACTAGCGGGAGGGGCCTCCAAGAGACCCAGTACTTC
CDR3: CASSYRTSGRGLQETQYF
J: TRBJ2-5
D: TRBD2
V: TRBV5-1
size: NA

DNA: TGTGCCACCAGTGGACAGGTTCCCACCGGGGAGCTGTTTTTT
CDR3: CATSGQVPTGELFF
J: TRBJ2-2
D: NA
V: TRBV24-1
size: NA

DNA: TGTGCCAGCAGCGCTGGGGGGGCCGGCTCCTACAATGAGCAGTTCTTC
CDR3: CASSAGGAGSYNEQFF
J: TRBJ2-1
D: NA
V: TRBV5-6
size: once

DNA: TGTGCCAGCAGCTTAAATGTGGACGGGGAGCTGTTTTTT
CDR3: CASSLNVDGELFF
J: TRBJ2-2
D: NA
V: TRBV7-9
size: few